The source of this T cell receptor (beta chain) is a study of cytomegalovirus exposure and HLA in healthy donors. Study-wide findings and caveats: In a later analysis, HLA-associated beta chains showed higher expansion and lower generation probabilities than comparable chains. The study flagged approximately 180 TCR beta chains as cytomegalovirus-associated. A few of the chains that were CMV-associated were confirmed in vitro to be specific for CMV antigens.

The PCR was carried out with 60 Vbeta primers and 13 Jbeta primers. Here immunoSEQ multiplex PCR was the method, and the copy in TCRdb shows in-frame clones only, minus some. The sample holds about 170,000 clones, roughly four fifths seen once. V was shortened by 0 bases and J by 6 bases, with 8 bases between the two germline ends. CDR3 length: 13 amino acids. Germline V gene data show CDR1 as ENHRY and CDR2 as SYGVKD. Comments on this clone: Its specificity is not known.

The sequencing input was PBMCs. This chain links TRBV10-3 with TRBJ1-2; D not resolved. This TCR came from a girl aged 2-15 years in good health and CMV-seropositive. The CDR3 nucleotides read TGTGCCATCAGTGAGTCGAGCCGGGATGGCTACACCTTC. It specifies CAISESSRDGYTF.